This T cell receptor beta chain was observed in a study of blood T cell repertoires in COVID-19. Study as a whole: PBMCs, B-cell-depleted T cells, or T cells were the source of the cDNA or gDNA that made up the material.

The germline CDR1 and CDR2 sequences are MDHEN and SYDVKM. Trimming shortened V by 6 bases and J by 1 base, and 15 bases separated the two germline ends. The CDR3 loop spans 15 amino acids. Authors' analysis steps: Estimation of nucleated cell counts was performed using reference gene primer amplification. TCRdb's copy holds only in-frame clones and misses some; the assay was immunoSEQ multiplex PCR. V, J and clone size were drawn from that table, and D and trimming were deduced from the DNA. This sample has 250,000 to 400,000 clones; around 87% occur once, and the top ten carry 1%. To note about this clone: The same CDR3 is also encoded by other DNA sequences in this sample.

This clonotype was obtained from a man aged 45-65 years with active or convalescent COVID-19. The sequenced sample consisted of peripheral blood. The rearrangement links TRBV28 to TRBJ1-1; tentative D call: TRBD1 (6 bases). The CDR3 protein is CASSPRGGGNTEAFF. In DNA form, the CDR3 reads TGTGCCAGCAGCCCCAGGGGCGGGGGGAACACTGAAGCTTTCTTT.